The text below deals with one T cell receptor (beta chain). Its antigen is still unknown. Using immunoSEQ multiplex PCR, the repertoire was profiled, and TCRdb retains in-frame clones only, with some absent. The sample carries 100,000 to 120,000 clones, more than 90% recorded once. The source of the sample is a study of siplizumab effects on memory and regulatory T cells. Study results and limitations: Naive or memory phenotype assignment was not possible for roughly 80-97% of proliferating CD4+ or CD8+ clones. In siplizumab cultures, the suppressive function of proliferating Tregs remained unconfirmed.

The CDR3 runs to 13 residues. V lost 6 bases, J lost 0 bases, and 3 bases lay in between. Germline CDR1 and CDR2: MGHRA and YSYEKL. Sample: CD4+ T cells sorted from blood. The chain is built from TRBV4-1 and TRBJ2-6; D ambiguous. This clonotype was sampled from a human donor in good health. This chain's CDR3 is CASRLSGANVLTF. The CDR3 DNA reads TGCGCCAGCAGGCTCTCTGGGGCCAACGTCCTGACTTTC.